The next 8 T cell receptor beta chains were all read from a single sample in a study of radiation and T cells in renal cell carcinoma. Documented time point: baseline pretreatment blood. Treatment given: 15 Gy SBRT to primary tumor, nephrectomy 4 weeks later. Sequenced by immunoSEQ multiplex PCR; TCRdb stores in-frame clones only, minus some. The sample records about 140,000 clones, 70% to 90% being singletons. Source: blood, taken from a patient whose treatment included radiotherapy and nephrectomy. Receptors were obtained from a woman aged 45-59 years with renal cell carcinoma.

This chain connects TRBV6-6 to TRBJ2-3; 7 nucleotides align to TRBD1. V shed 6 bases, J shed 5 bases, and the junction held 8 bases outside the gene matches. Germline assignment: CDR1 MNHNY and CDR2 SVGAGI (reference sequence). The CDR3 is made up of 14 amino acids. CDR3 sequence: CASRRNRGQDTQYF. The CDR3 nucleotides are TGTGCCAGCAGGAGAAACAGGGGTCAAGATACGCAGTATTTT.

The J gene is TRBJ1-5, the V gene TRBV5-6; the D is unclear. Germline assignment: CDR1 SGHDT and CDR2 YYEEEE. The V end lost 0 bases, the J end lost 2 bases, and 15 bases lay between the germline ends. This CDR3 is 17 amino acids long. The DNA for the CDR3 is TGTGCCAGCAGCTTGGCTGGGGAATGGGGAGGCAATCAGCCCCAGCATTTT. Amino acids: CASSLAGEWGGNQPQHF.

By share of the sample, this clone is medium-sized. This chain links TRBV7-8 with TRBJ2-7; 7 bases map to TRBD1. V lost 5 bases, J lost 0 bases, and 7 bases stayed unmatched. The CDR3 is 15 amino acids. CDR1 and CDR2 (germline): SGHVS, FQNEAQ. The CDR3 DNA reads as TGTGCCAGCAGCGTCAGACAGGGCCCCTCCTACGAGCAGTACTTC. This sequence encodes CASSVRQGPSYEQYF.

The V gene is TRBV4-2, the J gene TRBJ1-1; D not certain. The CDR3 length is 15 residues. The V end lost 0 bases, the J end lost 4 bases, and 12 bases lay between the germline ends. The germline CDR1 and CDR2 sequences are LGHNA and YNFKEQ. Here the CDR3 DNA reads TGTGCCAGCAGCCAAGAAAACACCTATAGCACTGAAGCTTTCTTT. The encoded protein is CASSQENTYSTEAFF.

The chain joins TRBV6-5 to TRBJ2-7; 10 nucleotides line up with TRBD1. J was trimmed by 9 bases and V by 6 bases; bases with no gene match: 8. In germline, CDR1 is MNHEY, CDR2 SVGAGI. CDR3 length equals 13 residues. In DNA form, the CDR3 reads TGTGCCAGCAGACCGGGACAGGGGATGGTGCAGTACTTC. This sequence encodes CASRPGQGMVQYF.

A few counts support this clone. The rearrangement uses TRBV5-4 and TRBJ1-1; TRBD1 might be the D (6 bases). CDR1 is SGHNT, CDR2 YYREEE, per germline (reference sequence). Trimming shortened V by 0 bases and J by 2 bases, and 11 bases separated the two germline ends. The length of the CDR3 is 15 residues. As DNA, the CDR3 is TGTGCCAGCAGCTTGGGGGGGCGTGGAAACACTGAAGCTTTCTTT. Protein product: CASSLGGRGNTEAFF.

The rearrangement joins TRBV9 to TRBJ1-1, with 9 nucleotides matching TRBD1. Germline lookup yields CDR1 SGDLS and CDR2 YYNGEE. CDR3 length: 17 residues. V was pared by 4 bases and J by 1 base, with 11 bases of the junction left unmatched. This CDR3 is CASSLIGQGRRNTEAFF. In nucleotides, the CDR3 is TGTGCCAGCAGCTTGATAGGACAGGGGCGCAGGAACACTGAAGCTTTCTTT.

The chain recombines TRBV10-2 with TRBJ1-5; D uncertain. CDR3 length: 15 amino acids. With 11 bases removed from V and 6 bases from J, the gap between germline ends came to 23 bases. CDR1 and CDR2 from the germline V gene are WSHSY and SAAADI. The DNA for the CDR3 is TGCGCCTCCGGGAACGGGGATCGCGGAGGTCAGCCCCAGCATTTT. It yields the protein CASGNGDRGGQPQHF.